These 27 T cell receptor beta chains came from one sample sequenced in a study of T cell repertoires in cytomegalovirus infection. From the reads, TCRdb called clonotypes with MiXCR, one entry per CDR3 protein. Of about 530,000 distinct CDR3 sequences in the sample, 26% are singletons; the top ten hold over 10%. The sequencing input was PBMCs. The receptors here all came from a human donor in good health (CMV status not recorded). Some clones in this sample may be carry-over from other donors' samples.

This chain connects TRBV11-2 to TRBJ1-1; D unresolved. Germline lookup yields CDR1 SGHAT and CDR2 FQNNGV. The CDR3 sequence is 15 residues long. V was pared by 2 bases and J by 1 base, with 11 bases between. The CDR3 DNA follows: TGTGCCAGCAGCTTAACGGGGAGCACGAACACTGAAGCTTTCTTT. It is translated as CASSLTGSTNTEAFF.

V usage is TRBV4-1 and J usage is TRBJ1-2, with D maybe TRBD1 (5 bases). Germline V gene sequence: CDR1 MGHRA, CDR2 YSYEKL. Trimming left V 1 base short and J 2 bases short, with 11 bases between. The CDR3 runs 15 residues. The CDR3 spells CASSQAHQGNYGYTF. CDR3 bases: TGCGCCAGCAGCCAAGCTCATCAGGGAAACTATGGCTACACCTTC.

The rearrangement uses TRBV30 and TRBJ2-1; 8 nucleotides line up with TRBD2. Germline CDR1 is GTSNPN and CDR2 is SVGIG (reference sequence). CDR3 length: 11 amino acids. V shed 4 bases and J 13 bases; nucleotides not matched to a gene: 6. Here the CDR3 reads CAWNSGGAQFF. CDR3 sequence (DNA): TGTGCCTGGAACAGCGGGGGTGCTCAGTTCTTC.

This chain connects TRBV7-6 to TRBJ1-1; weak D call: TRBD1 (5 bases). Germline V gene data show CDR1 as SGHVS and CDR2 as FNYEAQ. This CDR3 is built from 13 residues. V was cut by 5 bases and J by 4 bases, with 11 bases left in between. The DNA for the CDR3 is TGTGCCAGCAGCACACAAAGGGGCACTGAAGCTTTCTTT. Its protein product is CASSTQRGTEAFF.

The chain combines TRBV7-9 with TRBJ2-7, with D possibly matching TRBD1 (6 bases). CDR3 size: 14 residues. V dropped 5 bases and J dropped 3 bases, with 14 bases sitting between them. Germline loops: CDR1 SEHNR, CDR2 FQNEAQ (reference sequence). The CDR3 DNA follows: TGTGCCAGCAGCCAGGCGCCAGGGGACTACGAGCAGTACGTC. Translated, it gives CASSQAPGDYEQYV.

Turning to this clonotype: This clone may be a read error of a much larger clone one base away. The chain is built from TRBV7-2 and TRBJ2-1; D is perhaps TRBD1 (6 bases). V dropped 4 bases and J dropped 7 bases, with 20 bases sitting between them. Germline V gene lookup returns CDR1 SGHTA and CDR2 FQGNSA. CDR3 length equals 16 residues. The CDR3 protein is CASSYEPGAGANEQFF. In DNA, the CDR3 is TGTGCCAGCAGCTACGAACCCGGGGCAGGGGCTAATGAGCAGTTCTTC.

This clonotype showed up just a few times. The chain carries TRBV30 and TRBJ1-1; perhaps TRBD1 as D (6 bases). The CDR3 sequence is 14 residues long. Germline CDR1 and CDR2: GTSNPN and SVGIG (reference sequence). V dropped 2 bases and J dropped 3 bases, with 13 bases sitting between them. The CDR3 sequence is CAWSHSTGYTEAFF. CDR3 nucleotides: TGTGCCTGGAGTCACTCCACAGGGTACACTGAAGCTTTCTTT.

The chain joins TRBV4-1 to TRBJ2-7; D may be TRBD1 (5 bases). The CDR3 spans 15 residues. Germline assignment: CDR1 MGHRA and CDR2 YSYEKL. Deletions cut 1 base from V and 6 bases from J, with 16 bases between. The CDR3 DNA follows: TGCGCCAGCAGCCAAGTAACTTCTAGGGGCCGCGAGCAGTACGTC. Protein: CASSQVTSRGREQYV.

This clonotype came up many times. The rearrangement joins TRBV7-6 to TRBJ2-1, with 8 bases identical to TRBD2. The V and J ends lost 3 bases and 0 bases, in that order; junction bases with no gene match: 10. Germline CDR1 is SGHVS and CDR2 is FNYEAQ. The CDR3 covers 18 residues. The CDR3 here is CASSFFSGTLSSYNEQFF. CDR3 nucleotides: TGTGCCAGCAGCTTTTTTAGCGGGACCCTTAGCTCCTACAATGAGCAGTTCTTC.

With regard to this clonotype: A much larger clone differs by one base, so this may be a read error. The rearrangement links TRBV7-9 to TRBJ1-1; the D is unclear. Germline V gene sequence: CDR1 SEHNR, CDR2 FQNEAQ (reference sequence). The CDR3 has 13 residues. Trimming pared 1 base from V and 3 bases from J, leaving 6 bases between. Here the CDR3 DNA reads TGTGCCAGCAGCTTAGACGGCTACACTGAAGCTTTCTTT. It encodes CASSLDGYTEAFF. Variable domain in full (rest from reference TRBV7-9 and TRBJ1-1): DTGVSQNPRHKITKRGQNVTFRCDPISEHNRLYWYRQTLGQGPEFLTYFQNEAQLEKSRLLSDRFSAERPKGSFSTLEIQRTEQGDSAMYLCASSLDGYTEAFFGQGTRLTVV.

The rearrangement uses TRBV12-3 or TRBV12-4 and TRBJ1-2, with a weak D call TRBD1 (6 bases). V was pared by 5 bases and J by 8 bases, with 18 bases between. The CDR3 has 14 amino acids. The CDR3 DNA reads TGTGCCAGCAGTAAACTTGACAGGCGCTACGGCTACACCTTC. This translates into CASSKLDRRYGYTF.

This clonotype has only a few counts. The chain couples TRBV6-1 to TRBJ1-4; 8 bases are shared with TRBD1. J was trimmed by 4 bases and V by 6 bases; bases with no gene match: 4. Germline lookup yields CDR1 MNHNS and CDR2 SASEGT. The CDR3 extends over 14 amino acids. CDR3 in DNA: TGTGCCAGCAGCGGGACAGGCGTTAATGAAAAACTGTTTTTT. Protein sequence: CASSGTGVNEKLFF.

This chain uses TRBV10-3 with TRBJ2-4; 8 bases agree with TRBD1. With 1 base clipped from V and 6 bases from J, the junction kept 8 bases outside the gene matches. The CDR3 is made up of 16 amino acids. The V gene's germline CDR1 is ENHRY and CDR2 SYGVKD. CDR3 amino acids: CAISEFEGTGGNIQYF. Written as DNA, the CDR3 is TGTGCCATCAGTGAGTTCGAAGGAACAGGGGGAAACATTCAGTACTTC.

The rearrangement links TRBV6-5 to TRBJ1-2, with TRBD1 as a possible D gene (6 bases). Looked up from germline, CDR1 is MNHEY and CDR2 is SVGAGI. The V end was cut by 5 bases, the J end by 3 bases, with 16 bases between. CDR3 length equals 15 residues. The CDR3 coding sequence is TGTGCCAGCAGTAGTACAGGGAAAGTGGACTATGGCTACACCTTC. Residues: CASSSTGKVDYGYTF.

This clonotype was picked up a small number of times. The chain employs TRBV7-4 and TRBJ1-5; D is unresolved. Per the germline V gene, CDR1 is SGHVT and CDR2 is SQSDAQ. The germline V and J ends were trimmed by 4 bases and 12 bases, with 13 bases remaining between them. The CDR3 is 12 amino acids. Here the CDR3 DNA reads TGTGCCAGCAGCTCCCAGGACTGGGTCCAGCATTTT. It specifies CASSSQDWVQHF.

This clonotype was seen at least ten times. The chain joins TRBV7-2 to TRBJ2-1, with 8 bases aligning to TRBD2. This CDR3 contains 15 residues. Per germline, CDR1 SGHTA and CDR2 FQGNSA. V was pared by 5 bases and J by 4 bases, with 7 bases of the junction left unmatched. The chain's CDR3 is CASSPERGIYNEQFF. The CDR3 bases are TGTGCCAGCAGCCCGGAGCGGGGGATTTACAATGAGCAGTTCTTC. The variable domain in full, with the rest retrieved from reference TRBV7-2 and TRBJ2-1, is GAGVSQSPSNKVTEKGKDVELRCDPISGHTALYWYRQSLGQGLEFLIYFQGNSAPDKSGLPSDRFSAERTGGSVSTLTIQRTQQEDSAVYLCASSPERGIYNEQFFGPGTRLTVL.

V is TRBV12-3 or TRBV12-4 and J is TRBJ2-7; 11 bases line up with TRBD2. This CDR3 region has 15 residues. J gave up 5 bases and V 6 bases, and 9 bases lay outside the gene matches. The CDR3, as DNA: TGTGCCAGCAGGCCACGGACTAGCGGGCTGGACGAGCAGTACTTC. Its protein is CASRPRTSGLDEQYF.

V gene TRBV7-4 combines with J gene TRBJ2-1, with D possibly being TRBD1 or TRBD2 (5 bases each). The CDR3 covers 14 residues. V was clipped by 5 bases and J by 7 bases, with 15 bases between them. Per the germline V gene, CDR1 is SGHVT and CDR2 is SQSDAQ. The CDR3 coding sequence is TGTGCCAGCAGCCCATCGGGACGTAAAAATGAGCAGTTCTTC. Residues: CASSPSGRKNEQFF. Full variable domain (remainder filled in from reference TRBV7-4 and TRBJ2-1): GAGVSQSPRYKVAKRGRDVALRCDSISGHVTLYWYRQTLGQGSEVLTYSQSDAQRDKSGRPSGRFSAERPERSVSTLKIQRTEQGDSAVYLCASSPSGRKNEQFFGPGTRLTVL.

This clonotype was found a few times. The chain links TRBV28 to TRBJ2-3, with 9 positions matching TRBD2. There are 14 residues in the CDR3. Germline CDR1 MDHEN, CDR2 SYDVKM. V shed 7 bases, J shed 6 bases, and the junction held 8 bases outside the gene matches. CDR3 nucleotides: TGTGCCAGCACCTTAGCGGGAGCAGGGGATACGCAGTATTTT. Protein: CASTLAGAGDTQYF.

The chain joins TRBV5-4 to TRBJ2-1; the match to TRBD2 covers 7 bases. The CDR3 is 13 amino acids. The J segment lost 6 bases and the V segment lost 4 bases, leaving 4 bases of the junction unmatched. Germline V gene data show CDR1 as SGHNT and CDR2 as YYREEE (reference sequence). The CDR3 DNA reads as TGTGCCAGCAGCATACCTAGCGGCAATGAGCAGTTCTTC. Amino acid sequence: CASSIPSGNEQFF.

This clonotype was recorded a few times. The chain joins TRBV19 to TRBJ1-5, with D perhaps TRBD1 (6 bases). In germline, CDR1 is LNHDA, CDR2 SQIVND (reference sequence). The CDR3 runs 15 residues. Trimming cost V 7 bases and J 7 bases, with 20 bases left between them. CDR3 bases: TGTGCCAGTACCCCCGGCGGGACATCGGGGCAGCCCCAGCATTTT. It specifies CASTPGGTSGQPQHF.

The chain links TRBV20-1 to TRBJ1-2; perhaps TRBD1 as D (6 bases). The CDR3 loop spans 14 amino acids. V shed 6 bases and J shed 1 base, with 15 bases lying between them. Germline V gives CDR1 DFQATT, CDR2 SNEGSKA (reference sequence). CDR3 region: CSAPPTGNNYGYTF. In DNA, the CDR3 is TGCAGTGCGCCACCTACAGGGAATAACTATGGCTACACCTTC.

This clonotype was counted between two and nine times. The rearrangement links TRBV29-1 to TRBJ2-2; no clear D gene. The CDR3 runs to 13 residues. Germline assignment: CDR1 SQVTM and CDR2 ANQGSEA. The V end was cut by 4 bases, the J end by 1 base, with 7 bases between. The CDR3 sequence is CSVGVENTGELFF. The CDR3 DNA sequence: TGCAGCGTTGGGGTGGAGAACACCGGGGAGCTGTTTTTT.

This clonotype was observed a handful of times. This rearrangement joins TRBV6-5 to TRBJ1-1; TRBD1 matches 7 bases. Germline-derived CDR1 and CDR2 are MNHEY and SVGAGI. V was pared by 2 bases and J by 8 bases, with 11 bases of the junction left unmatched. The CDR3 spans 15 residues. The CDR3 region has the DNA TGTGCCAGCAGTTACGGTACAGACAGGGCAGTCGAAGCTTTCTTT. It codes for CASSYGTDRAVEAFF.

In its sample, this clonotype was seen a few times. This chain joins TRBV2 and TRBJ2-6; TRBD1 matches at 7 bases. Germline V gene sequence: CDR1 SNHLY, CDR2 FYNNEI. J was trimmed by 2 bases and V by 6 bases; bases with no gene match: 7. The CDR3 runs 16 residues. The chain's CDR3 is CASSRGRGTGANVLTF. The DNA of the CDR3 is TGTGCCAGCAGCAGGGGGAGAGGGACTGGGGCCAACGTCCTGACTTTC.

This sequence joins TRBV6-2 or TRBV6-3 and TRBJ2-7; a possible D gene is TRBD1 (5 bases). The CDR3 is 15 amino acids. Germline-derived CDR1 and CDR2 are MNHEY and SVGEGT. V was cut by 6 bases and J by 1 base, with 16 bases left in between. CDR3 protein: CASRLRQGPSYEQYF. In DNA form, the CDR3 reads TGTGCCAGCAGGCTACGGCAGGGTCCATCCTACGAGCAGTACTTC.

V gene TRBV29-1 combines with J gene TRBJ1-2; a weak D match, TRBD1 (5 bases). V was cut by 7 bases and J by 5 bases, with 17 bases left in between. The CDR3 loop spans 13 amino acids. Germline V lookup: CDR1 SQVTM, CDR2 ANQGSEA. The CDR3 sequence: CSAATGQMYGYTF. As DNA, the CDR3 is TGCAGCGCCGCGACGGGGCAGATGTATGGCTACACCTTC.